The entry that follows covers one T cell receptor (beta chain) sequence. This CDR3 comprises 18 residues. CDR1 and CDR2 from the germline V gene are MGHRA and YSYEKL. Trimming left V 4 bases short and J 6 bases short, with 24 bases between. This entry is derived from a study of blood T cell repertoires in COVID-19. The wider study: Acute-phase and convalescent COVID-19 samples originated in the United States, Italy and Spain. The analysed material was cDNA or gDNA that came from T cells, B-cell-depleted T cells, or PBMCs.

Under the authors' procedure: Estimation of nucleated cell counts relied on the amplification of reference gene primers. Sequenced by immunoSEQ multiplex PCR; TCRdb stores in-frame clones only, minus some. That table gives V, J and clone size, and the DNA gave D and trimming. The sample shows about 110,000 clones, 70% to 90% of them seen only once. This chain joins TRBV4-1 and TRBJ1-4, with D possibly matching TRBD1 (5 bases). The source is a woman in her seventies who had recovered from COVID-19. What was sequenced was peripheral blood. CDR3 region: CASSLQGWGQAGDEKLFF. CDR3 DNA sequence: TGCGCCAGCAGCCTGCAAGGGTGGGGTCAGGCGGGGGATGAAAAACTGTTTTTT.